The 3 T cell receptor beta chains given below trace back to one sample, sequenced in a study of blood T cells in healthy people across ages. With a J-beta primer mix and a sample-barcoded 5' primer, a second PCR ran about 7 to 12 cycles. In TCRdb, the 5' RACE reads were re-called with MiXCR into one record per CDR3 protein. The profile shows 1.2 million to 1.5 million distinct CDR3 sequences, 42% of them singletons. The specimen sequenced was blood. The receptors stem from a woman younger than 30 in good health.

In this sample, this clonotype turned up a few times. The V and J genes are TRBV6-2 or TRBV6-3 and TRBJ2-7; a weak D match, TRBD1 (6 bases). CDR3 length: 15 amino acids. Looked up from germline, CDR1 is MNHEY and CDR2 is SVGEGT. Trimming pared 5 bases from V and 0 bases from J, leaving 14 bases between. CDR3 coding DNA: TGTGCCAGCAGTACCCGGCCAGGGGCCTCCTACGAGCAGTACTTC. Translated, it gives CASSTRPGASYEQYF.

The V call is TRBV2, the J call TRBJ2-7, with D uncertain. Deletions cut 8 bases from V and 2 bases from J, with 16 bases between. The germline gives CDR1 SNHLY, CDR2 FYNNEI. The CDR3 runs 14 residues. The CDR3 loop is CASPVPVPAYEQYF. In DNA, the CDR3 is TGTGCCAGCCCAGTGCCTGTACCCGCCTACGAGCAGTACTTC.

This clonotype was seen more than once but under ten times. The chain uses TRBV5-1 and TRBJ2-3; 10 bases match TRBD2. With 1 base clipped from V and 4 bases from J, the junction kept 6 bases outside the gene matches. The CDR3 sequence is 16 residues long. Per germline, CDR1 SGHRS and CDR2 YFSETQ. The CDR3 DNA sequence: TGCGCCAGCAGCTTGTTTGGGACTAGCGCATCAGATACGCAGTATTTT. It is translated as CASSLFGTSASDTQYF.